Listed below are T cell receptor beta chains from one sample, sequenced in a study of vaccination and CD4 T cells after COVID-19. Their cognate antigens are unknown. In TCRdb, the PCR reads were re-called with MiXCR into one record per CDR3 protein. This table holds 4,000 to 4,500 distinct CDR3 sequences, 20% to 25% found once. The sequenced sample was CD4+ T cells from blood, cultured in vitro. Receptor source: a human donor who had recovered from COVID-19. The CDR3 runs from the conserved cysteine through the conserved F or W. Each record gives: D gene, clone size, V gene, J gene, CDR3 protein, CDR3 DNA. A D gene is named only where the DNA matches it firmly. Rows may omit the clone size; those that give it use once, few, many or a size class.

>NA|few|TRBV7-9|TRBJ2-2
CASSLFLTGELFF
TGTGCCAGCAGCTTATTCCTGACCGGGGAGCTGTTTTTT
>NA|NA|TRBV5-1|TRBJ2-7
CASSFTGSDEQYF
TGCGCCAGCAGCTTTACAGGGTCCGACGAGCAGTACTTC
>NA|few|TRBV30|TRBJ1-2
CAWSVGPRYGYTF
TGTGCCTGGAGTGTGGGTCCTCGCTATGGCTACACCTTC
>NA|medium-sized|TRBV19|TRBJ1-5
CASTLGVYASSNQPQHF
TGTGCCAGTACCCTTGGGGTTTACGCTTCAAGCAATCAGCCCCAGCATTTT
>TRBD1|few|TRBV12-3/TRBV12-4|TRBJ1-6
CASSPPGQGYNSPLHF
TGTGCCAGCAGTCCCCCCGGACAGGGCTATAATTCACCCCTCCACTTT
>TRBD2|NA|TRBV12-3/TRBV12-4|TRBJ2-2
CASSSLAGGPGGELFF
TGTGCCAGCAGTTCCCTAGCGGGGGGGCCCGGCGGGGAGCTGTTTTTT
>NA|NA|TRBV12-3/TRBV12-4|TRBJ2-7
CASSPLARSYEQYF
TGTGCCAGCAGTCCACTCGCTCGGTCTTACGAGCAGTACTTC
>TRBD2|NA|TRBV4-1|TRBJ2-1
CASSQEEAGGIDEQFF
TGCGCCAGCAGCCAAGAGGAAGCGGGGGGCATCGATGAGCAGTTCTTC
>TRBD1|few|TRBV30|TRBJ2-7
CAWNSRDSLSYEQYF
TGTGCCTGGAACAGCCGGGACAGCCTCTCCTACGAGCAGTACTTC
>NA|medium-sized|TRBV24-1|TRBJ1-5
CATSDPYSNQPQHF
TGTGCCACCAGTGACCCCTATAGCAATCAGCCCCAGCATTTT
>TRBD1|NA|TRBV12-5|TRBJ2-1
CATGTGYNEQFF
TGTGCTACCGGGACAGGCTACAATGAGCAGTTCTTC
>NA|NA|TRBV6-1|TRBJ1-3
CASSDLGQTGNTIYF
TGTGCCAGCAGTGATTTAGGCCAGACTGGAAACACCATATATTTT
>NA|NA|TRBV7-3|TRBJ1-1
CASSLNGDRRNTEAFF
TGTGCCAGCAGCCTAAACGGAGACAGACGGAACACTGAAGCTTTCTTT
>NA|few|TRBV5-4|TRBJ1-2
CASSLAIRANYGYTF
TGTGCCAGCAGCTTGGCGATCCGAGCTAACTATGGCTACACCTTC
>TRBD1|NA|TRBV9|TRBJ1-6
CASSEQGSSYNSPLHF
TGTGCCAGCAGCGAACAGGGGAGCTCCTATAATTCACCCCTCCACTTT
>NA|NA|TRBV12-3/TRBV12-4|TRBJ2-2
CASSRDRLTGELFF
TGTGCCAGCAGTCGTGACAGGCTGACCGGGGAGCTGTTTTTT
>TRBD1|NA|TRBV19|TRBJ2-5
CASSPTGVLETQYF
TGTGCCAGTAGTCCTACAGGGGTGCTGGAGACCCAGTACTTC
>NA|NA|TRBV12-3/TRBV12-4|TRBJ1-2
CASSLQGQPLSYTF
TGTGCCAGCAGTTTACAGGGGCAGCCCCTGAGCTACACCTTC
>TRBD1|medium-sized|TRBV20-1|TRBJ1-5
CSAWTGAGGNQPQHF
TGCAGTGCTTGGACAGGGGCGGGTGGCAATCAGCCCCAGCATTTT
>TRBD1|NA|TRBV4-2|TRBJ2-7
CASSQDPDRDRGFYEQYF
TGTGCCAGCAGCCAAGATCCCGACCGGGACAGGGGCTTCTACGAGCAGTACTTC
>NA|few|TRBV11-3|TRBJ2-5
CASSPGTEAVETQYF
TGTGCCAGCAGCCCCGGGACGGAGGCAGTGGAGACCCAGTACTTC
>NA|medium-sized|TRBV12-5|TRBJ1-1
CASGSGRGTGTEAFF
TGTGCTAGTGGTTCTGGTCGGGGAACGGGCACTGAAGCTTTCTTT
>TRBD1|medium-sized|TRBV6-5|TRBJ1-6
CASSYGGQESSYNSPLHF
TGTGCCAGCAGTTACGGAGGACAGGAGAGCTCCTATAATTCACCCCTCCACTTT
>NA|NA|TRBV6-1|TRBJ1-4
CASRDLGNEKLFF
TGTGCCAGCCGGGACTTGGGGAATGAAAAACTGTTTTTT
>TRBD2|NA|TRBV5-1|TRBJ2-5
CASSLGTSGGAFQETQYF
TGCGCCAGCAGCCTCGGGACTAGCGGGGGGGCCTTCCAAGAGACCCAGTACTTC
>TRBD2|large|TRBV20-1|TRBJ2-3
CSALGTSGVTDTQYF
TGCAGTGCTCTCGGGACTAGCGGGGTTACAGATACGCAGTATTTT
>TRBD1|NA|TRBV5-1|TRBJ1-2
CASNEDGTGDYGYTF
TGCGCCAGCAACGAAGACGGGACAGGGGACTATGGCTACACCTTC
>NA|few|TRBV6-1|TRBJ2-2
CASSEFGVGTGELFF
TGTGCCAGCAGTGAGTTCGGGGTGGGAACCGGGGAGCTGTTTTTT
>TRBD2|medium-sized|TRBV20-1|TRBJ2-5
CSARGSSGGVRTQYF
TGCAGTGCTAGAGGGTCTAGCGGGGGGGTGCGGACCCAGTACTTC
>NA|large|TRBV6-1|TRBJ1-2
CARRDDGNYGYTF
TGTGCCCGCAGGGACGACGGAAACTATGGCTACACCTTC
>TRBD1|NA|TRBV20-1|TRBJ2-5
CSAWTGGGQTQYF
TGCAGTGCTTGGACAGGGGGAGGACAGACCCAGTACTTC
>TRBD1|NA|TRBV7-2|TRBJ1-5
CASSPQGGQTNQPQHF
TGTGCCAGCAGTCCCCAGGGGGGGCAGACAAATCAGCCCCAGCATTTT
>NA|NA|TRBV20-1|TRBJ2-7
CSASPPRDSYEQYF
TGCAGTGCTAGCCCCCCTAGGGACTCCTACGAGCAGTACTTC
>NA|few|TRBV6-2/TRBV6-3|TRBJ1-5
CASSYSARVDQPQHF
TGTGCCAGCAGTTACTCGGCCAGGGTGGATCAGCCCCAGCATTTT
>NA|NA|TRBV19|TRBJ1-3
CASRQSSGNTIYF
TGTGCCAGTAGACAGTCCTCTGGAAACACCATATATTTT
>TRBD2|few|TRBV27|TRBJ2-3
CASSLSSGNTDTQYF
TGTGCCAGCAGTTTAAGTAGCGGGAACACAGATACGCAGTATTTT
>TRBD1|NA|TRBV5-1|TRBJ1-1
CASSPGQVGTEAFF
TGCGCCAGCAGCCCGGGACAGGTGGGCACTGAAGCTTTCTTT
>NA|NA|TRBV19|TRBJ1-3
CASARTDSGNTIYF
TGTGCCAGTGCCCGGACAGACTCTGGAAACACCATATATTTT